These 3 T cell receptor delta chains originate from one sample sequenced in a study of γδ T cells in repeated Plasmodium falciparum infection. TCRdb reanalysed the multiplex PCR reads with CATT. The sample has about 51,000 delta-chain clones; more than 1.5% are singletons. Bulk repertoires came from Vgamma9/Vdelta2+ or Vdelta2-negative gammadelta T cells flow-sorted from PBMC. The sequenced sample consisted of gamma-delta T cells from blood. The source of these receptors is a pool of human donors (malaria-infected and uninfected, not separated).

This clone counts as medium-sized (0.01 to 0.1%). Other nucleotide sequences in the sample specify the same CDR3. The rearrangement links TRDV1 to TRDJ1; TRDD3 matches 11 bases. CDR1 TSWWSYY and CDR2 QGS come from the germline V gene. Unmatched junction bases numbered 29, after V lost 8 bases and J lost 0 bases. This CDR3 spans 23 amino acids. The CDR3 region is CALSFLLFPSVLGDINYTDKLIF. The CDR3 DNA follows: TGTGCTCTTAGCTTCCTATTATTTCCATCGGTACTGGGGGATATCAACTACACCGATAAACTCATCTTT.

For this clone: The protein that TCRdb holds for this DNA derives from a much larger clone and differs from the translated DNA at residue 9, which likely indicates a read error; the protein shown here is translated from the DNA. The rearrangement uses TRDV3 and TRDJ1, with 9 positions matching TRDD3. The CDR3 totals 26 residues. The germline V gene has CDR1 TVYSNPD and CDR2 GDNSRS (reference sequence). Here the CDR3 reads CAYGSFLKSLLLGDPEYPPTVYKLIF. In nucleotides, the CDR3 is TGTGCATACGGATCCTTCCTTAAGTCCCTGTTACTGGGGGACCCCGAATATCCCCCCACTGTTTATAAACTCATCTTT.

As regards this clone: Given a far larger clone just one base away, this is likely a sequencing read error. The sample contains more than one DNA sequence encoding this CDR3. This sequence joins TRDV3 and TRDJ1, with a possible D match to TRDD2 (5 bases). Since TCRdb gives no J gene, matching the DNA to germline was used here to assign it. Trimming removed 4 bases from V and 0 bases from J, with 24 bases in between. The CDR3 is 17 residues long. The germline CDR1 and CDR2 sequences are TVYSNPD and GDNSRS (reference sequence). CDR3 sequence: CASTSSRLHTHTDKLIF. In DNA, the CDR3 is TGTGCCTCTACTTCTTCCCGGCTTCACACTCACACCGATAAACTCATCTTT.